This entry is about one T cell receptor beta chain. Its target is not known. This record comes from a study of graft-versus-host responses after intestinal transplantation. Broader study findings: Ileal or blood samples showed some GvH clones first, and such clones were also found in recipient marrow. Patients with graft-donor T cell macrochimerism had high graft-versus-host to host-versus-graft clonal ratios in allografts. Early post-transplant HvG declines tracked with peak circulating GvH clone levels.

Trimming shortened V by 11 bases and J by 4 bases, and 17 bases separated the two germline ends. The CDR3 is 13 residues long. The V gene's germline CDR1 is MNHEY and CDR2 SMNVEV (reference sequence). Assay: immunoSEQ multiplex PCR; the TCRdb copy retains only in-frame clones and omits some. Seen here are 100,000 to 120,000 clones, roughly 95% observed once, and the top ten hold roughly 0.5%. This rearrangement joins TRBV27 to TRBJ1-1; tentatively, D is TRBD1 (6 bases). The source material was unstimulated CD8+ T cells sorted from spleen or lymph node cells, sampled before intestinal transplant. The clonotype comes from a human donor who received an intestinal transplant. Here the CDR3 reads CAGGRLAPTEAFF. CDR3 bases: TGTGCCGGGGGCCGTCTGGCCCCCACTGAAGCTTTCTTT.